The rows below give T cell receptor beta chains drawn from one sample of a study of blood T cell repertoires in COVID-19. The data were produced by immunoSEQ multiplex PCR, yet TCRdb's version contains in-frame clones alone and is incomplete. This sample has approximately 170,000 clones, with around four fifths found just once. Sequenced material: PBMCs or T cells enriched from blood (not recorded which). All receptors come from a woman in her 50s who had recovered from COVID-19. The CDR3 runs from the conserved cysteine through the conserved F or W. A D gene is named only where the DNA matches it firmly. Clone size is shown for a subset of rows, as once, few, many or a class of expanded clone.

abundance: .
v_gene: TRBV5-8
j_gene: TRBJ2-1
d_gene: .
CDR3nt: TGTGCCAGCAGCTTGTTCCGGACACAGAATGAGCAGTTCTTC
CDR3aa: CASSLFRTQNEQFF

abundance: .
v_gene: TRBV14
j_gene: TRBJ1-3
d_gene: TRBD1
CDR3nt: TGTGCCAGCAGCCAAACAGGGGCAACCATATATTTT
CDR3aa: CASSQTGATIYF

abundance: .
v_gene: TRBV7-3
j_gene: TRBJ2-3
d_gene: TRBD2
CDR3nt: TGTGCCAGCAGCTTAAGCGGGGGGAGGTCAGATACGCAGTATTTT
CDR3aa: CASSLSGGRSDTQYF

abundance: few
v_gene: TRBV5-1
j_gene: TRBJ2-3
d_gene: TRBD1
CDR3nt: TGCGCCAGCAGCTTACAGGGGGCAATAGATACGCAGTATTTT
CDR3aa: CASSLQGAIDTQYF

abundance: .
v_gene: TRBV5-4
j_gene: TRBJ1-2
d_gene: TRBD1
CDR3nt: TGTGCCAGCAGCTTTTCGACAGGGACGCTTTATGGCTACACCTTC
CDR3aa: CASSFSTGTLYGYTF

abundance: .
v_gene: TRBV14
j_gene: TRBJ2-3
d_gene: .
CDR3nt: TGTGCCAGCAGCCAGAGCCAGGGGACGCAGTATTTT
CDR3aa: CASSQSQGTQYF

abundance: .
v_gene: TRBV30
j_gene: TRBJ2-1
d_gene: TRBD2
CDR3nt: TGTGCCTGGAGTTCGGGGGGGGTTAATGAGCAGTTCTTC
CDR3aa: CAWSSGGVNEQFF

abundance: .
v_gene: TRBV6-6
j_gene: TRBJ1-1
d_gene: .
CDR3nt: TGTGCCAGCAGTTTACAAGTTAACACTGAAGCTTTCTTT
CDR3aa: CASSLQVNTEAFF

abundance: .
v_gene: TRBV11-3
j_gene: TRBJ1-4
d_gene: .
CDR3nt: TGTGCCAGCGAGGGCCAGGGGAAACTGTTTTTT
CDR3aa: CASEGQGKLFF

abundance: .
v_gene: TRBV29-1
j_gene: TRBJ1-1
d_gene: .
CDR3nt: TGCAGCGTCCCCGGGGCTTTCTTT
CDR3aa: CSVPGAFF

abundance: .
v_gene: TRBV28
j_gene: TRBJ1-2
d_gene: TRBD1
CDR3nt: TGTGCCAGCAGTTTAGGGGGACAGGGGGTCTATGGCTACACCTTC
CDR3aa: CASSLGGQGVYGYTF

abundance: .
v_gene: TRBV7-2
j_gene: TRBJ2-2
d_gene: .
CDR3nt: TGTGCCAGCCGGCGGGGGCAGAACACCGGGGAGCTGTTTTTT
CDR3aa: CASRRGQNTGELFF

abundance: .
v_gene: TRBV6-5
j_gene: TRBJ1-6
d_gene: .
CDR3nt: TGTGCCAGCAGTTACAGTTCCATGAGGGATTCACCCCTCCACTTT
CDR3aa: CASSYSSMRDSPLHF

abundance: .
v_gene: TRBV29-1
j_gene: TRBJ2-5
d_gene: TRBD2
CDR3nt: TGCTCCTCGGGAGCGGGAGTCATTGAGACCCAGTACTTC
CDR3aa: CSSGAGVIETQYF

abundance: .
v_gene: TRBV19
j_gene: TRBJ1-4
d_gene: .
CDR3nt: TGTGCCAGTAGCTCAGGGGAAAAACTGTTTTTT
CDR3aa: CASSSGEKLFF

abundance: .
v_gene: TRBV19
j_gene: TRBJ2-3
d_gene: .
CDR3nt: TGTGCCAGTAGTATATATGACAGGATCACAGATACGCAGTATTTT
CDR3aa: CASSIYDRITDTQYF

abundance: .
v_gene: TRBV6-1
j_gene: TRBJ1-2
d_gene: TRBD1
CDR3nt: TGTGCCAGCAGTGAAGCGGGGACAGTCTATGGCTACACCTTC
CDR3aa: CASSEAGTVYGYTF

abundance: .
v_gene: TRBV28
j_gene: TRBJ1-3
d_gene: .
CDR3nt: TGTGCCAGCGGGGGGACCAATGGAAACACCATATATTTT
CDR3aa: CASGGTNGNTIYF

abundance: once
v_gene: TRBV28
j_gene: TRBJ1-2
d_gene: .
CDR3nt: TGTGCCAGCGCCCTCCATGGGGCAGGGGTCTATGGCTACACCTTC
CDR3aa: CASALHGAGVYGYTF

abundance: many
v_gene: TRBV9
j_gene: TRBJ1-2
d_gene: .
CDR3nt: TGTGCCAGCAGCGTAGGGCAGGGGAGCTATGGCTACACCTTC
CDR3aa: CASSVGQGSYGYTF

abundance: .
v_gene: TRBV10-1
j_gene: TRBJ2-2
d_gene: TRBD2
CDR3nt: TGCGCCAGCAGTGAGTCGCACGGGAGGCCCGGGGAGCTGTTTTTT
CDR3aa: CASSESHGRPGELFF

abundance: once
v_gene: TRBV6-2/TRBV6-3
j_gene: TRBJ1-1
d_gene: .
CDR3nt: TGTGCCAGCAGTGCCGCCGACAGAGTGCGAGCTTTCTTT
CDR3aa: CASSAADRVRAFF

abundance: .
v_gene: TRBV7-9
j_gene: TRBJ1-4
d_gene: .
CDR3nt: TGTGCCAGCAGCTTAGGGGGCAGGGAAGAAAAACTGTTTTTT
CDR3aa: CASSLGGREEKLFF

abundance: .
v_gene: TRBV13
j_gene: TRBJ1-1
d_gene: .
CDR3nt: TGTGCCAGCAGGAGGAACACTGAAGCTTTCTTT
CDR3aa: CASRRNTEAFF

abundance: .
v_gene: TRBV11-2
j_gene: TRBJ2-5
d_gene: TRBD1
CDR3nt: TGTGCCAGCAGCTCACCCGGGACAGGAGGGGAGACCCAGTACTTC
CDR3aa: CASSSPGTGGETQYF

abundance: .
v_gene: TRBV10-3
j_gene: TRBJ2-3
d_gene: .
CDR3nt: TGTGCCATCAGTGACGGGCAGGGGGGCGCGACAGATACGCAGTATTTT
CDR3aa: CAISDGQGGATDTQYF

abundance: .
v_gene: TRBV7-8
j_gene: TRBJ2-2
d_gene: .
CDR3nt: TGTGCCAGCAGCTTACGGGGGGGACAGGGTGGCACCGGGGAGCTGTTTTTT
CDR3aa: CASSLRGGQGGTGELFF

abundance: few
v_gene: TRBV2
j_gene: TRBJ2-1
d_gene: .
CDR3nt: TGTGCCAGCAGTGCGTATGAGCAGTTCTTC
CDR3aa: CASSAYEQFF

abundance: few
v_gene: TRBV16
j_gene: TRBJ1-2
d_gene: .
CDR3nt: TGTGCCAGCAGCCCAGGGTCGGGCTATGGCTACACCTTC
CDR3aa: CASSPGSGYGYTF

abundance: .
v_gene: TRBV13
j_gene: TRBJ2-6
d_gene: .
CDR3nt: TGTGCCAGCAGCTTTATAAATTTAGGGGCCAACGTCCTGACTTTC
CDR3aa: CASSFINLGANVLTF

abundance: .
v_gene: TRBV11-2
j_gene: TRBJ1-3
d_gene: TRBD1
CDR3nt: TGTGCCAGCAGCTTTCCGGGACAGGGGAACGGAAACACCATATATTTT
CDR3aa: CASSFPGQGNGNTIYF

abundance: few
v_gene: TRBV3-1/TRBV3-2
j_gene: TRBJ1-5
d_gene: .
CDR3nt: TGTGCCAGCAGCCAAGGGACACAGGCCCCTCAGCCCCAGCATTTT
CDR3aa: CASSQGTQAPQPQHF

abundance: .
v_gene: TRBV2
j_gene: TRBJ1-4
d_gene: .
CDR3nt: TGTGCCAGCAGTGAAACAGACCCCGAAAAACTGTTTTTT
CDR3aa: CASSETDPEKLFF

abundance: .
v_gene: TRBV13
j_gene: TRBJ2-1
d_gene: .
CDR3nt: TGTGCCAGCAGCTTACGTCTCCCGTTCTTC
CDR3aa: CASSLRLPFF

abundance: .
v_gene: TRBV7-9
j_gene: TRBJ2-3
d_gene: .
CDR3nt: TGTGCCAGCAGCCAGGGCGCAAGCACAGATACGCAGTATTTT
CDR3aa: CASSQGASTDTQYF

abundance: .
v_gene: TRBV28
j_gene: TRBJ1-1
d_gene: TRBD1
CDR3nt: TGTGCCAGCAGTTTAAAGGGGGCGCGTGAAGCTTTCTTT
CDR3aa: CASSLKGAREAFF

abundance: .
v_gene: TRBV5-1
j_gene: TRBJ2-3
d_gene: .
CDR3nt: TGCGCCAGCAGCCTAGCTGGCCCCCCAGATACGCAGTATTTT
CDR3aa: CASSLAGPPDTQYF

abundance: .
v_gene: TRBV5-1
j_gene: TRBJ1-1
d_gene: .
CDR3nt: TGCGCCAGCAGCCAAAACATTATTGGGCCCGCTTTAAGGCTCTTT
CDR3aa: CASSQNIIGPALRLF

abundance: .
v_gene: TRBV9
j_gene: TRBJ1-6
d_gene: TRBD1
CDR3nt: TGTGCCAGCAGCGCCTCTGGACAGGGATCCTCACCCCTCCACTTT
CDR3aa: CASSASGQGSSPLHF